By proportion, the clone carrying this T cell receptor (beta chain) is medium-sized. The library was designed around alpha chains, so this beta chain is a stray read whose abundance carries little weight. The entry originates in a study of spatial heterogeneity in lung cancer. Looking at the study overall: Fewer alpha-chain than beta-chain sequences were consistently detected.

V shed 6 bases and J shed 5 bases, with 13 bases lying between them. This CDR3 region has 13 residues. Described time point: sample taken at primary tumor resection. In each case, whole RNA from tumor, nontumor lung or frozen PBMC was sequenced unsorted. TCRdb reprocessed the 5' RACE reads via MiXCR and lists one record per CDR3 protein. The table shows over 2,500 distinct CDR3 sequences, with roughly 29% occurring only once. The receptor's source is a female donor with early-stage non-small cell lung cancer. The J gene is TRBJ2-5, the V gene TRBV12-3 or TRBV12-4; D is undetermined. This specimen consisted of PBMCs, obtained at surgery. The CDR3 coding sequence is TGTGCCAGCAGCCGTAGGAGCTCTGAGACCCAGTACTTC. Encoded protein: CASSRRSSETQYF.